This TCR beta chain was obtained from a study of CD8+ T cells in alopecia areata. Whole-study context: In an open-label trial, patients got 5 to 10 mg tofacitinib twice daily. Study results and limitations: Against the mouse data, patients shared TCRs less clearly, possibly for HLA reasons. Baseline CD8+ expansion's link to response remains uncertain, as there was one nonresponder.

The treatment was: oral pan-JAK inhibitor, 5-10 mg twice daily. Researchers gathered lesional scalp punch biopsies and peripheral blood from patients with alopecia areata. Extracted from the samples, RNA was reverse transcribed into cDNA to serve as the sequencing template. Clones were read by immunoSEQ multiplex PCR, and TCRdb kept only the in-frame ones, dropping some. This table has about 110,000 clones, under 60% appearing once. V dropped 4 bases and J dropped 2; count of bases not matched to a gene: 5. The germline CDR1 and CDR2 sequences are LGHNA and YSLEER. The length of the CDR3 is 17 residues. A note on this clone: The target antigen is unknown.

The TCR was taken from a human donor with alopecia areata. Sequenced here: CD8+ T cells sorted from blood, sampled at week 24, from a patient treated with tofacitinib. The gene calls are TRBV4-3 and TRBJ2-2; 12 bases align to TRBD2. The DNA for the CDR3 is TGCGCCAGCAGCCCCTGGACTAGCGGGGAAAACACCGGGGAGCTGTTTTTT. It specifies CASSPWTSGENTGELFF.